Listed here are 10 T cell receptor beta chains from one sample, sequenced in a study of spatial heterogeneity in lung cancer. The time point was: sample taken at primary tumor resection. The sequenced material consisted of unsorted whole RNA from tumor, nontumor lung or frozen PBMC. MiXCR, run by TCRdb on the 5' RACE reads, gives a single entry per CDR3 protein. Among approximately 49,000 distinct CDR3 sequences, about 5.8% were seen once, and the ten largest hold approximately 10%. The sample in question was PBMCs, obtained at surgery. Source of these receptors: a male donor with early-stage non-small cell lung cancer.

This clonotype showed up many times. This chain uses TRBV5-6 with TRBJ2-5, with no clear D. Germline lookup yields CDR1 SGHDT and CDR2 YYEEEE. The CDR3 loop spans 15 amino acids. Deletions cut 0 bases from V and 4 bases from J, with 13 bases between. The CDR3 protein is CASSLGARLGETQYF. CDR3 nucleotide sequence: TGTGCCAGCAGCTTGGGAGCCAGGCTGGGAGAGACCCAGTACTTC.

This clonotype was recorded at least ten times. This rearrangement joins TRBV29-1 to TRBJ2-3; the match to TRBD1 covers 7 bases. This CDR3 spans 16 amino acids. With V trimmed by 7 bases and J by 1 base, 14 bases remained unmatched. CDR1 is SQVTM and CDR2 is ANQGSEA in the germline V gene. The CDR3 DNA is TGCAGCGCTCAGGGAGAGGGGGCGAGAGGCACAGATACGCAGTATTTT. Residues: CSAQGEGARGTDTQYF.

This clonotype was found many times. V is TRBV6-1 and J is TRBJ1-1; 8 bases map to TRBD1. The germline CDR1 and CDR2 sequences are MNHNS and SASEGT. CDR3 length: 13 residues. With 6 bases clipped from V and 3 bases from J, the junction kept 3 bases outside the gene matches. CDR3 protein: CASRMDRDTEAFF. The CDR3 bases are TGTGCCAGCAGGATGGACAGGGACACTGAAGCTTTCTTT.

Comments on this clonotype: One base away lies a much larger clone, so this may be a sequencing read error. J is TRBJ1-2 and V is TRBV7-6; possible D gene TRBD1, 6 bases. Germline values: CDR1 SGHVS, CDR2 FNYEAQ. The CDR3 contains 16 residues. The CDR3 DNA follows: TGTGTCAGCAGCTTAATGGGCGGGGGCGTTTGGAACGGCTACACCTTC. Protein: CVSSLMGGGVWNGYTF. Using reference TRBV7-6 and TRBJ1-2 for the parts outside the CDR3, the full variable domain is GAGVSQSPRYKVTKRGQDVALRCDPISGHVSLYWYRQALGQGPEFLTYFNYEAQQDKSGLPNDRFSAERPEGSISTLTIQRTEQRDSAMYRCVSSLMGGGVWNGYTFGSGTRLTVV.

This clonotype was detected many times. The chain couples TRBV29-1 to TRBJ2-5, with D perhaps matching TRBD2 (6 bases). Germline CDR1 reads SQVTM; CDR2 reads ANQGSEA. The CDR3 extends over 12 amino acids. V shed 5 bases and J shed 1 base, with 8 bases lying between them. In DNA, the CDR3 is TGCAGCGTTCGGCGGGGCCAAGAGACCCAGTACTTC. It is translated as CSVRRGQETQYF.

This clonotype was picked up one time. A clone one base away is much larger, so this may be a read error. The rearrangement joins TRBV11-2 to TRBJ2-1, with TRBD2 matching 8 bases. This CDR3 region has 14 residues. CDR1 is SGHAT and CDR2 is FQNNGV in the germline V gene. V was pared by 8 bases and J by 7 bases, with 10 bases of the junction left unmatched. CDR3 loop: CASCRGGFRNEQFF. In DNA, the CDR3 is TGTGCCAGCTGCCGGGGGGGTTTTCGGAATGAGCAGTTCTTC.

This clonotype was found many times. The chain is built from TRBV14 and TRBJ2-5; TRBD1 matches at 7 bases. The CDR3 runs to 12 residues. Germline CDR1 and CDR2: SGHDN and FVKESK. The ends lost 5 bases at V and 7 bases at J; junction bases unmatched: 4. The CDR3 is CASSEGARTQYF. CDR3 coding DNA: TGTGCCAGCAGCGAGGGGGCAAGGACCCAGTACTTC. Full variable domain (rest looked up from reference TRBV14 and TRBJ2-5): EAGVTQFPSHSVIEKGQTVTLRCDPISGHDNLYWYRRVMGKEIKFLLHFVKESKQDESGMPNNRFLAERTGGTYSTLKVQPAELEDSGVYFCASSEGARTQYFGPGTRLLVL.

This clonotype has at least ten counts. The chain carries TRBV7-2 and TRBJ2-5; D possibly uses TRBD1 or TRBD2 (5 bases each). CDR3 length: 15 amino acids. Germline V gene sequence: CDR1 SGHTA, CDR2 FQGNSA. V lost 6 bases and J lost 1, with 15 bases in between. The CDR3 protein is CASRRGANSQETQYF. The CDR3, as DNA: TGTGCCAGCAGGCGAGGGGCTAATTCCCAAGAGACCCAGTACTTC.

This clonotype was counted many times. CDR3 protein: CASSLGGGPPKNIQYF. The CDR3, as DNA: TGCGCCAGCAGCTTGGGAGGCGGGCCACCCAAAAACATTCAGTACTTC. This chain uses TRBV5-1 with TRBJ2-4, with D maybe TRBD2 (5 bases). The V gene's germline CDR1 is SGHRS and CDR2 YFSETQ. The length of the CDR3 is 16 residues. The germline V and J ends were trimmed by 0 bases and 2 bases, with 12 bases remaining between them.

Many counts were recorded for this clonotype. The chain carries TRBV20-1 and TRBJ1-4; D not certain. V was shortened by 0 bases and J by 4 bases, with 9 bases between the two germline ends. CDR1 and CDR2 (germline): DFQATT, SNEGSKA (reference sequence). The CDR3 contains 14 residues. Written as DNA, the CDR3 is TGCAGTGCTAGAGACTTTACTGATAATGAAAAACTGTTTTTT. Amino acids: CSARDFTDNEKLFF.